This T cell receptor beta chain was captured by sequencing in a study of blood T cell repertoires in COVID-19. In the study overall: The United States, Italy and Spain provided the acute and convalescent COVID-19 samples.

The CDR3 is 13 amino acids. Per germline, CDR1 MNHEY and CDR2 SMNVEV (reference sequence). With 7 bases removed from V and 8 bases from J, the gap between germline ends came to 14 bases. The method was immunoSEQ multiplex PCR; TCRdb's version includes in-frame clones alone and lacks a portion of them. The sample contains around 450,000 clones, about 90% of which appear only once. The source of this sequence is a woman younger than 35 with acute COVID-19. The chain employs TRBV27 and TRBJ1-4; D is possibly TRBD1 (6 bases). Sequenced material: PBMCs or T cells enriched from blood (not recorded which). The CDR3 sequence is CASMTGGGEKLFF. The CDR3 nucleotides read TGTGCCAGCATGACAGGAGGAGGAGAAAAACTGTTTTTT. The full variable domain, completed using reference TRBV27 and TRBJ1-4, is EAQVTQNPRYLITVTGKKLTVTCSQNMNHEYMSWYRQDPGLGLRQIYYSMNVEVTDKGDVPEGYKVSRKEKRNFPLILESPSPNQTSLYFCASMTGGGEKLFFGSGTQLSVL.